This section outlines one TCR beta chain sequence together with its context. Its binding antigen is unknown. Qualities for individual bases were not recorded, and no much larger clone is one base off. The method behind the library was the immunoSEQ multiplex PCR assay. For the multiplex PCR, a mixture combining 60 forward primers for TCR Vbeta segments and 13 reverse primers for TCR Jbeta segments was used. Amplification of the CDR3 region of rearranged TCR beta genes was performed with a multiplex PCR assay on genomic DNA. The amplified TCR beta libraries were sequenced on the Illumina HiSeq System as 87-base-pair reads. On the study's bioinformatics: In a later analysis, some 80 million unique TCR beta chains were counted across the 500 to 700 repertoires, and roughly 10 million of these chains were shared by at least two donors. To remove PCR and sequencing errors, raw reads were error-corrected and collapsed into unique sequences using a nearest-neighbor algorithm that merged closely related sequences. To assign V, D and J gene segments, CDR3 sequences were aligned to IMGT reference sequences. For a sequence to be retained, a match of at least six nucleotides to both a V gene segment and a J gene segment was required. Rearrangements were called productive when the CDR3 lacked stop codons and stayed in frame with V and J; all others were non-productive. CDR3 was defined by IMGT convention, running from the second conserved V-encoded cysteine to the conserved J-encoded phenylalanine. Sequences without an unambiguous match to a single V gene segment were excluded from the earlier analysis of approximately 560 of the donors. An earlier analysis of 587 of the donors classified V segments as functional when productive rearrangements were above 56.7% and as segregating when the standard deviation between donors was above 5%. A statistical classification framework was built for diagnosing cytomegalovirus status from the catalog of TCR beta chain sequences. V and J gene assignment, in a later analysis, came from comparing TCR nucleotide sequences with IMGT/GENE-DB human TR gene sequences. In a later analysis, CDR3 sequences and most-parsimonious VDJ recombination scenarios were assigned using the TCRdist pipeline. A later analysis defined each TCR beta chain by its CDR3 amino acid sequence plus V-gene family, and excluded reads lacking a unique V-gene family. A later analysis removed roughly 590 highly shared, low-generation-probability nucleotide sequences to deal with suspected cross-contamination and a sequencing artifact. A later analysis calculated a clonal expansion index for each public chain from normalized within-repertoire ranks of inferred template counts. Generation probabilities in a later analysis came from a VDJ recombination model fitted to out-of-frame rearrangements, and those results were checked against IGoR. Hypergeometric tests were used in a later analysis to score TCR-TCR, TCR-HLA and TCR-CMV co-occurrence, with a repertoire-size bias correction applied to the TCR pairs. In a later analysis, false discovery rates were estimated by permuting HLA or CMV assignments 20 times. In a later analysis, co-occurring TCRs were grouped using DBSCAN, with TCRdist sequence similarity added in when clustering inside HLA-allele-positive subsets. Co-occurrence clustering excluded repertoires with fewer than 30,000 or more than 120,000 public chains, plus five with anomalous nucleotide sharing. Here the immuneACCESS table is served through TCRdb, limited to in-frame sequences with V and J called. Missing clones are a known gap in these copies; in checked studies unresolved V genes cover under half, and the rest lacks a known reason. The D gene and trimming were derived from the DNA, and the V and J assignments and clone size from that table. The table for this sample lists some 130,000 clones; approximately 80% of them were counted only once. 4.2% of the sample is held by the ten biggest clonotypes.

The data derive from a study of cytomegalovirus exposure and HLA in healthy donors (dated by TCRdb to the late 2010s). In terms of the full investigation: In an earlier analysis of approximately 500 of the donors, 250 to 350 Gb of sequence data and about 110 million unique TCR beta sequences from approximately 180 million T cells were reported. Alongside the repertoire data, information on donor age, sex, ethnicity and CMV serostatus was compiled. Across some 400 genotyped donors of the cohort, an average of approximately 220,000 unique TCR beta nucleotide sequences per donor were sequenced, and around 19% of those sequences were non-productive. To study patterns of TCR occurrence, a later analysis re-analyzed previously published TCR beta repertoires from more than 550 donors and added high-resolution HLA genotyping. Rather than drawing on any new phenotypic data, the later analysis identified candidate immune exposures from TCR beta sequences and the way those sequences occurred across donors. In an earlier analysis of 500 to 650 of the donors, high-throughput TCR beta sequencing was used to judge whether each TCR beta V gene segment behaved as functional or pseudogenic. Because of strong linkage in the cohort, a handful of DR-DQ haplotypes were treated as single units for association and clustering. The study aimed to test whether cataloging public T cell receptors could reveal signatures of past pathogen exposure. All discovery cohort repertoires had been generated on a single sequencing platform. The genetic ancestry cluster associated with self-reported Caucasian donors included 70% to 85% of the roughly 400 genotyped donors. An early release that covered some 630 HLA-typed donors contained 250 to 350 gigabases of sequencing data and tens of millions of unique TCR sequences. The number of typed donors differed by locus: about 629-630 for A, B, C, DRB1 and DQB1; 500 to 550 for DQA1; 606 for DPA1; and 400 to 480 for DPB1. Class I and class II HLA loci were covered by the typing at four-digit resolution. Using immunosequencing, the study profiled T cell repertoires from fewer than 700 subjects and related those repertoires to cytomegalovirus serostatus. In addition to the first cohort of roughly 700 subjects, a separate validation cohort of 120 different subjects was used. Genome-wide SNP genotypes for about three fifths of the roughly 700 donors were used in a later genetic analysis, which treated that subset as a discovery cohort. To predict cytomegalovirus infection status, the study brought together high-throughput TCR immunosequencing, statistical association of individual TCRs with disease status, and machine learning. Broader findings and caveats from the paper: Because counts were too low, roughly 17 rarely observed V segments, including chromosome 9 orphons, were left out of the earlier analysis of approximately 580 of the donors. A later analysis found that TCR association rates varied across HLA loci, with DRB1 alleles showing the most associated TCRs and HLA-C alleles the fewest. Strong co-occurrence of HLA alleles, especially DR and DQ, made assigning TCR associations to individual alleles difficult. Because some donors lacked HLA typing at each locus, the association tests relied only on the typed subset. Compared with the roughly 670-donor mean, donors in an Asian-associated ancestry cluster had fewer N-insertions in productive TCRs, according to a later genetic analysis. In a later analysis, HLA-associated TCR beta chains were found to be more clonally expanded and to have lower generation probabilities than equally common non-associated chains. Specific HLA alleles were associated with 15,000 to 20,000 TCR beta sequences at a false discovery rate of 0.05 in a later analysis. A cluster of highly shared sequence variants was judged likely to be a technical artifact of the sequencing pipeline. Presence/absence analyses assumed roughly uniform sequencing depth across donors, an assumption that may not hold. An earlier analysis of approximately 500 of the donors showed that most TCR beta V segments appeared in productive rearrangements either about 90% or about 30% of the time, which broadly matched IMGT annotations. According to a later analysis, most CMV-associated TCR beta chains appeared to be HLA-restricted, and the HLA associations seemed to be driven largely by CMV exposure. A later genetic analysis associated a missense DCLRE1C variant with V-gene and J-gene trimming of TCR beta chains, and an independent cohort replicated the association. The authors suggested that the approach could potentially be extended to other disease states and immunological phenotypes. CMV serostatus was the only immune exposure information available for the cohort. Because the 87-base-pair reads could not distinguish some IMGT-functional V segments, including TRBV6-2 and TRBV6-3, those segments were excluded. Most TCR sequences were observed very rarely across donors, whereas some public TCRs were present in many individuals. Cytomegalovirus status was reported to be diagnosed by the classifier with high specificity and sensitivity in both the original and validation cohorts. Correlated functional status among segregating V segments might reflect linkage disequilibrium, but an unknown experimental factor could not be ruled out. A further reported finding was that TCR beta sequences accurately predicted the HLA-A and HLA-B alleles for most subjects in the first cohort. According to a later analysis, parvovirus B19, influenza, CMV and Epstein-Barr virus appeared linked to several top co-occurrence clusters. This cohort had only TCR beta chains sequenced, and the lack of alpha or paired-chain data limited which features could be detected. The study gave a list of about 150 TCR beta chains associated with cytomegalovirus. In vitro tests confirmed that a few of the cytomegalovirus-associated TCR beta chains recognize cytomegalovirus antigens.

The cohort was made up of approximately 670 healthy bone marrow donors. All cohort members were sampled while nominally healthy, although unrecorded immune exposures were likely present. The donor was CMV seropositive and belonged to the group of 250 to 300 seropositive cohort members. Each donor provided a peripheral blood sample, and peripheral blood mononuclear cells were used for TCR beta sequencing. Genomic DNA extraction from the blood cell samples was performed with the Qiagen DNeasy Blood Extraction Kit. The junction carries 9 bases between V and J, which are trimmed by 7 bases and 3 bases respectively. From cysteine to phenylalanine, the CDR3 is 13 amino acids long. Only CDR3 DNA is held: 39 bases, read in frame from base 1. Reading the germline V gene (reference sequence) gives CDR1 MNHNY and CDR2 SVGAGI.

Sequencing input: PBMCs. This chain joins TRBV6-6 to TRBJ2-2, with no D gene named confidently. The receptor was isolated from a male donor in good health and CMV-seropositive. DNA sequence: TGTGCCAGCACCGTACGGGACACCGGGGAGCTGTTTTTT. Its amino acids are CASTVRDTGELFF.